This is a list of T cell receptor beta chains from one sample in a study of blood T cell repertoires in COVID-19. The data were produced by immunoSEQ multiplex PCR, yet TCRdb's version contains in-frame clones alone and is incomplete. Counted here are 150,000 or so clones, 70% to 90% occurring once; the ten biggest clones make up less than 4.5%. Sequencing was carried out using PBMCs or T cells enriched from blood (not recorded which). These receptors all come from a man between 45 and 60 years old who had recovered from COVID-19. CDR3s include the opening cysteine and the closing phenylalanine or tryptophan. D genes are given only for firm matches. Clone size appears in some rows only: once, few, many, or a class for an expanded clone.

j_call: TRBJ1-1; d_call: NA; clone_size: NA; cdr3_length: 15; v_call: TRBV6-5; cdr3_aa: CASSRTDQMNTEAFF; cdr3_nt: TGTGCCAGCAGCCGGACAGACCAAATGAACACTGAAGCTTTCTTT
j_call: TRBJ1-1; d_call: NA; clone_size: NA; cdr3_length: 13; v_call: TRBV28; cdr3_aa: CASSRGMNTEAFF; cdr3_nt: TGTGCCAGCAGTAGGGGGATGAACACTGAAGCTTTCTTT
j_call: TRBJ1-4; d_call: NA; clone_size: NA; cdr3_length: 16; v_call: TRBV24-1; cdr3_aa: CATSDPRHGIVEKLFF; cdr3_nt: TGTGCCACCAGTGATCCCCGACACGGTATCGTGGAAAAACTGTTTTTT
j_call: TRBJ1-2; d_call: TRBD1; clone_size: once; cdr3_length: 15; v_call: TRBV28; cdr3_aa: CASSSRGTARGGYTF; cdr3_nt: TGTGCCAGCAGTTCCCGCGGGACGGCCAGGGGGGGCTACACCTTC
j_call: TRBJ2-3; d_call: TRBD2; clone_size: once; cdr3_length: 18; v_call: TRBV7-9; cdr3_aa: CASSPKRTSGTSTDTQYF; cdr3_nt: TGTGCCAGCAGCCCCAAACGGACTAGCGGGACTAGCACAGATACGCAGTATTTT
j_call: TRBJ1-6; d_call: TRBD1; clone_size: NA; cdr3_length: 13; v_call: TRBV27; cdr3_aa: CASSWDSNSPLHF; cdr3_nt: TGTGCCAGCAGTTGGGACAGTAATTCACCCCTCCACTTT
j_call: TRBJ1-2; d_call: NA; clone_size: few; cdr3_length: 15; v_call: TRBV6-5; cdr3_aa: CASSSPVKGYYGYTF; cdr3_nt: TGTGCCAGCAGTTCCCCTGTAAAGGGGTACTATGGCTACACCTTC
j_call: TRBJ1-6; d_call: NA; clone_size: once; cdr3_length: 13; v_call: TRBV7-2; cdr3_aa: CASSSNRNSPLHF; cdr3_nt: TGTGCCAGCAGCTCGAACAGGAATTCACCCCTCCACTTT
j_call: TRBJ1-6; d_call: NA; clone_size: NA; cdr3_length: 15; v_call: TRBV7-2; cdr3_aa: CASSAVARGNSPLHF; cdr3_nt: TGTGCCAGCAGCGCCGTTGCCAGGGGTAATTCACCCCTCCACTTT
j_call: TRBJ1-2; d_call: NA; clone_size: NA; cdr3_length: 14; v_call: TRBV19; cdr3_aa: CASSPGRPPDGYTF; cdr3_nt: TGTGCCAGTAGCCCAGGGAGGCCACCCGATGGCTACACCTTC
j_call: TRBJ2-3; d_call: NA; clone_size: few; cdr3_length: 11; v_call: TRBV6-6; cdr3_aa: CASKSGDTQYF; cdr3_nt: TGTGCCAGCAAGTCAGGAGATACGCAGTATTTT
j_call: TRBJ2-5; d_call: TRBD2; clone_size: NA; cdr3_length: 15; v_call: TRBV5-4; cdr3_aa: CASSQRVTGGETQYF; cdr3_nt: TGTGCCAGCAGCCAACGGGTCACGGGAGGGGAGACCCAGTACTTC
j_call: TRBJ1-1; d_call: NA; clone_size: NA; cdr3_length: 13; v_call: TRBV10-2; cdr3_aa: CASRVGQNTEAFF; cdr3_nt: TGCGCCAGCAGGGTTGGACAAAACACTGAAGCTTTCTTT
j_call: TRBJ2-7; d_call: TRBD1; clone_size: NA; cdr3_length: 15; v_call: TRBV10-1; cdr3_aa: CASSSKGGPTYEQYF; cdr3_nt: TGCGCCAGCAGTTCCAAAGGGGGCCCTACCTACGAGCAGTACTTC
j_call: TRBJ1-3; d_call: NA; clone_size: NA; cdr3_length: 17; v_call: TRBV4-2; cdr3_aa: CASSQDTRVLSGNTIYF; cdr3_nt: TGTGCCAGCAGCCAAGATACTAGGGTTCTCTCTGGAAACACCATATATTTT
j_call: TRBJ2-7; d_call: TRBD1; clone_size: NA; cdr3_length: 12; v_call: TRBV7-2; cdr3_aa: CASSSTGGEQYF; cdr3_nt: TGTGCCAGCAGCTCGACAGGGGGCGAGCAGTACTTC
j_call: TRBJ2-5; d_call: TRBD2; clone_size: NA; cdr3_length: 16; v_call: TRBV5-4; cdr3_aa: CASSLGVGGIQETQYF; cdr3_nt: TGTGCCAGCAGCTTGGGGGTCGGGGGGATTCAAGAGACCCAGTACTTC
j_call: TRBJ1-1; d_call: TRBD1; clone_size: once; cdr3_length: 16; v_call: TRBV7-2; cdr3_aa: CASSLRTGGGNTEAFF; cdr3_nt: TGTGCCAGCAGCTTAAGGACAGGCGGTGGGAACACTGAAGCTTTCTTT
j_call: TRBJ1-2; d_call: NA; clone_size: NA; cdr3_length: 14; v_call: TRBV28; cdr3_aa: CASSLQSFSYGYTF; cdr3_nt: TGTGCCAGCAGTTTACAAAGCTTCTCCTATGGCTACACCTTC
j_call: TRBJ2-1; d_call: TRBD2; clone_size: NA; cdr3_length: 14; v_call: TRBV7-8; cdr3_aa: CASKRESFYNEQFF; cdr3_nt: TGTGCCAGTAAGCGGGAGTCGTTCTACAATGAGCAGTTCTTC
j_call: TRBJ2-4; d_call: NA; clone_size: few; cdr3_length: 14; v_call: TRBV5-1; cdr3_aa: CASSLTGGENIQYF; cdr3_nt: TGCGCCAGCAGCTTGACTGGCGGTGAAAACATTCAGTACTTC
j_call: TRBJ2-3; d_call: TRBD2; clone_size: NA; cdr3_length: 15; v_call: TRBV3-1/TRBV3-2; cdr3_aa: CASNLTSGNTDTQYF; cdr3_nt: TGTGCCAGCAATCTGACTAGCGGAAACACAGATACGCAGTATTTT
j_call: TRBJ2-7; d_call: NA; clone_size: once; cdr3_length: 16; v_call: TRBV14; cdr3_aa: CASSLGAAGFLYEQYF; cdr3_nt: TGTGCCAGCAGCCTAGGTGCAGCAGGGTTTCTCTACGAGCAGTACTTC
j_call: TRBJ2-1; d_call: NA; clone_size: NA; cdr3_length: 14; v_call: TRBV7-9; cdr3_aa: CASSLTGTHNEQFF; cdr3_nt: TGTGCCAGCAGCTTAACAGGGACCCACAATGAGCAGTTCTTC
j_call: TRBJ1-3; d_call: NA; clone_size: NA; cdr3_length: 14; v_call: TRBV5-1; cdr3_aa: CASSTAGYGNTIYF; cdr3_nt: TGCGCCAGCAGCACCGCAGGATACGGAAACACCATATATTTT
j_call: TRBJ2-7; d_call: NA; clone_size: NA; cdr3_length: 13; v_call: TRBV28; cdr3_aa: CASSSPGWVETYF; cdr3_nt: TGTGCCAGCAGTTCCCCTGGGTGGGTGGAGACGTACTTC
j_call: TRBJ1-4; d_call: NA; clone_size: NA; cdr3_length: 14; v_call: TRBV5-4; cdr3_aa: CASSLGGDGEKLFF; cdr3_nt: TGTGCCAGCAGCTTGGGGGGGGACGGTGAAAAACTGTTTTTT
j_call: TRBJ2-5; d_call: NA; clone_size: NA; cdr3_length: 14; v_call: TRBV7-2; cdr3_aa: CASSLRRDQETQYF; cdr3_nt: TGTGCCAGCAGCCTGCGGCGCGACCAAGAGACCCAGTACTTC
j_call: TRBJ1-5; d_call: NA; clone_size: NA; cdr3_length: 16; v_call: TRBV6-2/TRBV6-3; cdr3_aa: CASSYSTRSGDQPQHF; cdr3_nt: TGTGCCAGCAGTTACTCGACGAGGTCAGGGGATCAGCCCCAGCATTTT
j_call: TRBJ2-4; d_call: NA; clone_size: NA; cdr3_length: 17; v_call: TRBV5-1; cdr3_aa: CASSLGGALLAKNIQYF; cdr3_nt: TGCGCCAGCAGCTTGGGCGGGGCACTGCTAGCCAAAAACATTCAGTACTTC
j_call: TRBJ1-5; d_call: TRBD1; clone_size: NA; cdr3_length: 14; v_call: TRBV2; cdr3_aa: CASSTQGAGQPQHF; cdr3_nt: TGTGCCAGCAGTACTCAGGGGGCGGGTCAGCCCCAGCATTTT
j_call: TRBJ1-3; d_call: NA; clone_size: NA; cdr3_length: 16; v_call: TRBV7-2; cdr3_aa: CASSFCGVSSGNTIYF; cdr3_nt: TGTGCCAGCAGCTTCTGCGGGGTAAGCTCTGGAAACACCATATATTTT
j_call: TRBJ1-5; d_call: NA; clone_size: NA; cdr3_length: 14; v_call: TRBV2; cdr3_aa: CASSGSEGNQPQHF; cdr3_nt: TGTGCCAGCAGTGGATCAGAGGGCAATCAGCCCCAGCATTTT
j_call: TRBJ1-5; d_call: NA; clone_size: NA; cdr3_length: 15; v_call: TRBV7-8; cdr3_aa: CASSLREISNQPQHF; cdr3_nt: TGTGCCAGCAGCCTCAGGGAAATCAGCAATCAGCCCCAGCATTTT
j_call: TRBJ1-2; d_call: NA; clone_size: NA; cdr3_length: 12; v_call: TRBV6-2/TRBV6-3; cdr3_aa: CASSLREGGYTF; cdr3_nt: TGTGCCAGCAGTTTGAGGGAAGGGGGCTACACCTTC
j_call: TRBJ1-2; d_call: NA; clone_size: NA; cdr3_length: 14; v_call: TRBV2; cdr3_aa: CASTLLMVNYGYTF; cdr3_nt: TGTGCCAGCACACTCCTCATGGTTAACTATGGCTACACCTTC
j_call: TRBJ2-5; d_call: NA; clone_size: NA; cdr3_length: 15; v_call: TRBV7-3; cdr3_aa: CASSKTGTPPETQYF; cdr3_nt: TGTGCCAGCAGCAAAACCGGGACACCCCCTGAGACCCAGTACTTC
j_call: TRBJ1-5; d_call: NA; clone_size: NA; cdr3_length: 15; v_call: TRBV15; cdr3_aa: CATSRDLPGDQPQHF; cdr3_nt: TGTGCCACCAGCAGGGACCTCCCCGGGGATCAGCCCCAGCATTTT
j_call: TRBJ1-4; d_call: NA; clone_size: NA; cdr3_length: 16; v_call: TRBV7-6; cdr3_aa: CASSLYQGSTNEKLFF; cdr3_nt: TGTGCCAGCAGCTTATATCAGGGCTCAACTAATGAAAAACTGTTTTTT
j_call: TRBJ1-5; d_call: TRBD1; clone_size: NA; cdr3_length: 14; v_call: TRBV7-9; cdr3_aa: CASSMGQQNQPQHF; cdr3_nt: TGTGCCAGCAGCATGGGACAGCAAAATCAGCCCCAGCATTTT
j_call: TRBJ1-2; d_call: NA; clone_size: once; cdr3_length: 13; v_call: TRBV7-2; cdr3_aa: CASSLGLESGYTF; cdr3_nt: TGTGCCAGCAGCTTAGGACTGGAGAGCGGCTACACCTTC
j_call: TRBJ1-2; d_call: NA; clone_size: NA; cdr3_length: 12; v_call: TRBV28; cdr3_aa: CASSLGLYGYTF; cdr3_nt: TGTGCCAGCAGCTTAGGACTCTATGGCTACACCTTC
j_call: TRBJ2-3; d_call: NA; clone_size: NA; cdr3_length: 15; v_call: TRBV5-1; cdr3_aa: CASSLTNPGTDTQYF; cdr3_nt: TGCGCCAGCAGCCTTACAAACCCCGGCACAGATACGCAGTATTTT
j_call: TRBJ2-3; d_call: TRBD2; clone_size: NA; cdr3_length: 15; v_call: TRBV7-9; cdr3_aa: CASRLSGGGTDTQYF; cdr3_nt: TGTGCCAGCAGGCTTTCGGGAGGGGGCACAGATACGCAGTATTTT
j_call: TRBJ1-6; d_call: TRBD1; clone_size: NA; cdr3_length: 14; v_call: TRBV7-2; cdr3_aa: CASSSTGGVSPLHF; cdr3_nt: TGTGCCAGCAGCTCTACAGGGGGTGTTTCACCCCTCCACTTT
j_call: TRBJ1-6; d_call: TRBD1; clone_size: NA; cdr3_length: 15; v_call: TRBV3-1/TRBV3-2; cdr3_aa: CASSQAPGQVSPLHF; cdr3_nt: TGTGCCAGCAGCCAAGCTCCGGGACAGGTTTCACCCCTCCACTTT
j_call: TRBJ2-3; d_call: NA; clone_size: NA; cdr3_length: 17; v_call: TRBV7-2; cdr3_aa: CASSPQGSGLSTDTQYF; cdr3_nt: TGTGCCAGCAGCCCCCAGGGCAGCGGGCTTAGCACAGATACGCAGTATTTT
j_call: TRBJ1-6; d_call: TRBD1; clone_size: NA; cdr3_length: 14; v_call: TRBV30; cdr3_aa: CAWSNRGLGSPLHF; cdr3_nt: TGTGCCTGGAGTAACAGGGGTTTAGGCTCACCCCTCCACTTT
j_call: TRBJ1-3; d_call: TRBD1; clone_size: NA; cdr3_length: 15; v_call: TRBV7-2; cdr3_aa: CASSLGTGWRNTIYF; cdr3_nt: TGTGCCAGCAGCTTAGGGACAGGGTGGAGGAACACCATATATTTT
j_call: TRBJ2-5; d_call: TRBD1; clone_size: NA; cdr3_length: 16; v_call: TRBV4-1; cdr3_aa: CASSQYTGGTGETQYF; cdr3_nt: TGCGCCAGCAGCCAATACACAGGGGGGACGGGGGAGACCCAGTACTTC
j_call: TRBJ2-7; d_call: NA; clone_size: NA; cdr3_length: 15; v_call: TRBV15; cdr3_aa: CATSRGQEPSYEQYF; cdr3_nt: TGTGCCACCAGCAGAGGACAGGAGCCCTCCTACGAGCAGTACTTC
j_call: TRBJ2-5; d_call: NA; clone_size: NA; cdr3_length: 13; v_call: TRBV3-1/TRBV3-2; cdr3_aa: CASSPYEGETQYF; cdr3_nt: TGTGCCAGCAGCCCCTACGAGGGCGAGACCCAGTACTTC